One sample yielded the 32 T cell receptor beta chains listed below, sequenced in a study of blood T cell repertoires in COVID-19. Using immunoSEQ multiplex PCR, the repertoire was profiled, and TCRdb retains in-frame clones only, with some absent. Of fewer than 85,000 clones listed, more than 80% were seen once; the top ten hold more than 4.5%. Sequences were obtained from peripheral blood. These receptors were taken from an elderly woman with active or convalescent COVID-19.

The J gene is TRBJ2-3, the V gene TRBV21-1; TRBD2, as called in the table, went unchecked against the DNA. TRBV21-1 is marked as a pseudogene. The CDR3 sequence is 15 residues long. The CDR3 here is CASRTREGSTDTQYF. The CDR3 bases are TGTGCCAGCAGAACTCGGGAGGGTTCAACAGATACGCAGTATTTT.

This sequence joins TRBV15 and TRBJ2-1, with TRBD2 matching over 9 bases. CDR1 LNHNV and CDR2 YYDKDF come from the germline V gene (reference sequence). There are 15 residues in the CDR3. Trimming at V came to 1 base and at J to 5 bases, leaving 3 bases not matched to a gene. CDR3 bases: TGTGCCACCAGCAGAGGTAGCGGGAGCGACAATGAGCAGTTCTTC. Its translation is CATSRGSGSDNEQFF.

This clone was seen a few times. This chain links TRBV19 with TRBJ1-6; weak D call: TRBD1 (6 bases). This CDR3 has 14 residues. Per the germline V gene, CDR1 is LNHDA and CDR2 is SQIVND (reference sequence). The V end was cut by 8 bases, the J end by 7 bases, with 15 bases between. The CDR3 loop is CASRLGAKNSPLHF. The DNA of the CDR3 is TGTGCCAGTCGATTGGGGGCGAAGAATTCACCCCTCCACTTT.

The chain joins TRBV6-5 to TRBJ1-4; a possible D gene is TRBD1 (5 bases). The CDR3 is made up of 13 amino acids. Germline V lookup: CDR1 MNHEY, CDR2 SVGAGI. The germline V and J ends were trimmed by 8 bases and 7 bases, with 14 bases remaining between them. The CDR3 here is CASGNRLGEKLFF. Written as DNA, the CDR3 is TGTGCCAGCGGAAACAGGTTGGGTGAAAAACTGTTTTTT.

The chain carries TRBV19 and TRBJ2-3; 13 nucleotides align to TRBD2. CDR1 and CDR2 from the germline V gene are LNHDA and SQIVND (reference sequence). V lost 6 bases, J lost 4 bases, and 4 bases stayed unmatched. CDR3 length: 15 residues. The CDR3 nucleotides read TGTGCCAGTAGGACCGGGACTAGCGGGGCAGATACGCAGTATTTT. This translates into CASRTGTSGADTQYF.

This chain uses TRBV19 with TRBJ1-5; a weak D match, TRBD1 (5 bases). CDR3 length: 17 amino acids. V shed 4 bases and J shed 0 bases, with 16 bases lying between them. Per germline, CDR1 LNHDA and CDR2 SQIVND (reference sequence). CDR3: CASSNPGLSNSNQPQHF. The CDR3 DNA follows: TGTGCCAGTAGTAACCCGGGACTGTCTAATAGCAATCAGCCCCAGCATTTT.

This sequence joins TRBV21-1 and TRBJ1-5. TRBV21-1 is annotated as a pseudogene. This CDR3 region has 17 residues. The DNA for the CDR3 is TGTGCCAGCAGAAATGGGGGGGGGAACAGTCCCAATCAGCCCCAGCATTTT. This codes for CASRNGGGNSPNQPQHF.

This clone has just a few counts. The chain employs TRBV7-2 and TRBJ2-7; D ambiguous. Germline assignment: CDR1 SGHTA and CDR2 FQGNSA. CDR3 length: 13 amino acids. V lost 4 bases and J lost 3, with 10 bases in between. CDR3 residues: CASSSRGLYEQYF. The CDR3 DNA follows: TGTGCCAGCAGCTCTCGAGGCCTCTACGAGCAGTACTTC.

This chain joins TRBV28 and TRBJ2-7; 7 bases map to TRBD2. CDR1 and CDR2 from the germline V gene are MDHEN and SYDVKM. Germline trimming cut 4 bases from V and 2 bases from J; bases unmatched to any gene: 8. CDR3 length: 15 amino acids. CDR3 sequence: CASSSSGLAAYEQYF. The CDR3 nucleotides are TGTGCCAGCAGTTCCTCTGGGCTAGCGGCCTACGAGCAGTACTTC.

The chain couples TRBV4-1 to TRBJ2-7; D perhaps matches TRBD2 (7 bases). The germline V gene has CDR1 MGHRA and CDR2 YSYEKL. V was cut by 4 bases and J by 2 bases, with 18 bases left in between. This CDR3 contains 16 residues. CDR3: CASSPGGGGDAYEQYF. CDR3 coding DNA: TGCGCCAGCAGCCCCGGAGGGGGGGGCGACGCCTACGAGCAGTACTTC.

The V gene is TRBV2, the J gene TRBJ2-7, with TRBD2 matching over 11 bases. Germline V gives CDR1 SNHLY, CDR2 FYNNEI. The CDR3 contains 14 residues. The V and J ends lost 5 bases and 2 bases, in that order; junction bases with no gene match: 2. CDR3 sequence reads: CASSYSGGAYEQYF. The CDR3 nucleotides are TGTGCCAGCAGTTATAGCGGGGGGGCCTACGAGCAGTACTTC. Looking up the rest from reference TRBV2 and TRBJ2-7 gives the full variable domain: EPEVTQTPSHQVTQMGQEVILRCVPISNHLYFYWYRQILGQKVEFLVSFYNNEISEKSEIFDDQFSVERPDGSNFTLKIRSTKLEDSAMYFCASSYSGGAYEQYFGPGTRLTVT.

The DNA for the CDR3 is TGTGCCAGCAGCTTAGGTCAGGGAGGATTCTACGAGCAGTACTTC. It yields the protein CASSLGQGGFYEQYF. This chain uses TRBV11-1 with TRBJ2-7, with D possibly TRBD2 on 6 matching bases. From germline, CDR1 is SGHAT and CDR2 FQDESV (reference sequence). Deletions cut 1 base from V and 3 bases from J, with 13 bases between. The CDR3 is 15 amino acids.

The CDR3 DNA is TGTGCCAGCACTAAGGGACAGATCTATGGCTACACCTTC. Translated: CASTKGQIYGYTF. The J gene is TRBJ1-2, the V gene TRBV25-1; 7 nucleotides line up with TRBD1. Germline trimming cut 7 bases from V and 4 bases from J; bases unmatched to any gene: 6. Germline CDR1 and CDR2: MGHDK and SYGVNS. The length of the CDR3 is 13 residues.

The rearrangement uses TRBV21-1 and TRBJ2-7; the table's D gene call, TRBD2, was not cross checked with the DNA. TRBV21-1 is noted as a pseudogene. The CDR3 extends over 15 amino acids. This chain's CDR3 is CASSTRTSGRSEQYF. The CDR3 nucleotides are TGTGCCAGCAGCACCCGGACTAGCGGGAGGAGCGAGCAGTACTTC.

The chain is built from TRBV27 and TRBJ1-5, with 11 bases matching TRBD1. V was clipped by 3 bases and J by 7 bases; unmatched bases: 5. CDR1 and CDR2 from the germline V gene are MNHEY and SMNVEV (reference sequence). This CDR3 has 15 amino acids. DNA of the CDR3: TGTGCCAGCAGTTTCCGCCGGGACAGGGGGCAGCCCCAGCATTTT. This encodes CASSFRRDRGQPQHF.

The chain combines TRBV19 with TRBJ2-1; 13 bases fit TRBD2. The CDR3 is made up of 17 amino acids. Germline CDR1 is LNHDA and CDR2 is SQIVND (reference sequence). Trimming removed 1 base from V and 2 bases from J; junction bases left unmatched: 2. In nucleotides, the CDR3 is TGTGCCAGTAGTATAGCGGGGACTAGCGGGGCCTACAATGAGCAGTTCTTC. Its protein is CASSIAGTSGAYNEQFF.

The rearrangement uses TRBV28 and TRBJ1-1; a possible D gene is TRBD1 (5 bases). With 6 bases removed from V and 4 bases from J, the gap between germline ends came to 15 bases. CDR1 and CDR2 from the germline V gene are MDHEN and SYDVKM. The CDR3 runs 14 residues. The CDR3 region is CASRPTLGGTEAFF. The CDR3 region has the DNA TGTGCCAGCAGACCGACCCTCGGGGGCACTGAAGCTTTCTTT.

V gene TRBV19 combines with J gene TRBJ1-4; 9 positions agree with TRBD1. This CDR3 has 15 amino acids. The germline V gene has CDR1 LNHDA and CDR2 SQIVND (reference sequence). With V trimmed by 4 bases and J by 7 bases, 7 bases remained unmatched. CDR3 residues: CASSKSGQGREKLFF. The CDR3 bases are TGTGCCAGTAGTAAATCGGGACAGGGACGTGAAAAACTGTTTTTT.

This clone was observed a handful of times. J is TRBJ1-1 and V is TRBV19; TRBD1 matches 7 bases. V trimming: 7 bases; J trimming: 4 bases; junction bases outside the gene matches: 6. From germline, CDR1 is LNHDA and CDR2 SQIVND (reference sequence). The CDR3 extends over 13 amino acids. This CDR3 is CASTQGVATEAFF. For the CDR3, the DNA is TGTGCCAGTACCCAGGGGGTCGCCACTGAAGCTTTCTTT. The variable domain in full, completed from reference TRBV19 and TRBJ1-1, reads DGGITQSPKYLFRKEGQNVTLSCEQNLNHDAMYWYRQDPGQGLRLIYYSQIVNDFQKGDIAEGYSVSREKKESFPLTVTSAQKNPTAFYLCASTQGVATEAFFGQGTRLTVV.

This clone occurred a few times. V is TRBV10-3 and J is TRBJ2-7; no firm D call. Germline assignment: CDR1 ENHRY and CDR2 SYGVKD. The CDR3 totals 12 residues. V dropped 7 bases and J dropped 5 bases, with 12 bases sitting between them. The CDR3 coding sequence is TGTGCCATCAATTCGGGTGGCAACGAGCAGTACTTC. It codes for CAINSGGNEQYF.

In its sample, this clone ranks as medium-sized. V gene TRBV4-2 combines with J gene TRBJ2-7, with 10 positions matching TRBD2. The V and J ends lost 0 bases and 3 bases, in that order; junction bases with no gene match: 11. Germline values: CDR1 LGHNA, CDR2 YNFKEQ. The CDR3 has 18 amino acids. Here the CDR3 DNA reads TGTGCCAGCAGCCAAGAAGGGGATTGGTTAGCGGGAGGCTACGAGCAGTACTTC. Translating it yields CASSQEGDWLAGGYEQYF.

This chain connects TRBV27 to TRBJ2-1; tentative D call: TRBD1 (6 bases). In germline, CDR1 is MNHEY, CDR2 SMNVEV (reference sequence). This CDR3 has 14 amino acids. V was clipped by 4 bases and J by 4 bases, with 11 bases between them. In DNA form, the CDR3 reads TGTGCCAGCAGTTCCGGACAGAAGTACAATGAGCAGTTCTTC. Encoded protein: CASSSGQKYNEQFF.

CDR3 coding DNA: TGTGCCAGCAGCCGGACAGGGAATATTGATTCACCCCTCCACTTT. It translates to CASSRTGNIDSPLHF. V usage is TRBV27 and J usage is TRBJ1-6, with 8 bases fitting TRBD1. Germline CDR1 reads MNHEY; CDR2 reads SMNVEV (reference sequence). V was clipped by 6 bases and J by 8 bases; unmatched bases: 9. The CDR3 totals 15 residues.

The chain recombines TRBV3-1 (or the pseudogene TRBV3-2) with TRBJ1-2, with D possibly being TRBD1 (5 bases). The CDR3 runs to 15 residues. In germline, CDR1 is LGHDT, CDR2 YNNKEL (reference sequence). V shed 2 bases and J shed 4 bases, with 14 bases lying between them. The CDR3: CASSQHPGDGYGYTF. In DNA, the CDR3 is TGTGCCAGCAGCCAACACCCGGGGGACGGCTATGGCTACACCTTC.

CDR3 sequence: CASSPRGTGTGVPGELFF. As DNA, the CDR3 is TGTGCCAGCTCACCCCGAGGCACCGGGACAGGGGTCCCCGGGGAGCTGTTTTTT. The chain uses TRBV18 and TRBJ2-2, with 10 positions matching TRBD1. V trimming: 3 bases; J trimming: 6 bases; junction bases outside the gene matches: 13. This CDR3 spans 18 amino acids. CDR1 and CDR2 from the germline V gene are KGHSH and LQKENI.

The rearrangement joins TRBV5-1 to TRBJ1-2; TRBD1 matches at 9 bases. J gave up 8 bases and V 5 bases, and 7 bases lay outside the gene matches. CDR1 is SGHRS and CDR2 is YFSETQ in the germline V gene. The CDR3 runs 13 residues. The CDR3 region has the DNA TGCGCCAGCAGGGCGGGACAGGGAGACGGCTACACCTTC. Translating gives CASRAGQGDGYTF.

This clone has a count of ten or more. At one of its ends the junction is not consistent with the germline gene, which may arise from a read error. The V call is TRBV4-1, the J call TRBJ1-4, with 12 bases matching TRBD1. Per germline, CDR1 MGHRA and CDR2 YSYEKL. The CDR3 spans 16 residues. The CDR3 DNA reads as TGCGCCAGCAGCCAAGGTCCCGGGACAGGGGGCCAGGCCGAGCGTTTT. This codes for CASSQGPGTGGQAERF.

This clone showed up just once. V usage is TRBV5-1 and J usage is TRBJ2-3, with TRBD1 as a possible D gene (6 bases). CDR1 is SGHRS, CDR2 YFSETQ, per germline. The CDR3 covers 14 residues. V shed 6 bases and J shed 8 bases, with 19 bases lying between them. The CDR3 coding sequence is TGCGCCAGCAACGATCGAACAGGGTCGGGTACGCAGTATTTT. It encodes CASNDRTGSGTQYF.

V is TRBV27 and J is TRBJ1-2, with TRBD1 matching over 9 bases. The CDR3 length is 16 residues. The J segment lost 7 bases and the V segment lost 8 bases, leaving 17 bases of the junction unmatched. Per germline, CDR1 MNHEY and CDR2 SMNVEV (reference sequence). The CDR3 region is CASRDSRDREWSGYTF. DNA for the CDR3: TGTGCCAGCCGCGATTCTCGGGACAGGGAATGGAGTGGCTACACCTTC.

The chain carries TRBV18 and TRBJ2-7; TRBD2 matches 13 bases. Germline CDR1 reads KGHSH; CDR2 reads LQKENI. This CDR3 region has 16 residues. The V gene end was trimmed by 0 bases and the J gene end by 2 bases; junction bases not matched to a gene: 1. Here the CDR3 reads CASSPPGLAGTYEQYF. CDR3 DNA: TGTGCCAGCTCACCACCGGGACTAGCGGGAACCTACGAGCAGTACTTC.

In this sample, this clone turned up a few times. The V and J genes are TRBV5-1 and TRBJ2-5, with TRBD2 matching over 7 bases. J was trimmed by 5 bases and V by 4 bases; bases with no gene match: 5. Germline V gene data show CDR1 as SGHRS and CDR2 as YFSETQ. This CDR3 has 13 amino acids. This chain's CDR3 is CASSPGGGETQYF. The CDR3 DNA is TGCGCCAGCAGCCCCGGGGGAGGGGAGACCCAGTACTTC.

The CDR3 DNA reads as TGTGCCAGCAGTTTAGGCCTAGCGGGAGGGCCAGCTGGGGCCAACGTCCTGACTTTC. Amino acid sequence: CASSLGLAGGPAGANVLTF. The chain links TRBV27 to TRBJ2-6, with TRBD2 matching 12 bases. The CDR3 has 19 amino acids. V shed 2 bases and J 2 bases; nucleotides not matched to a gene: 7. The germline V gene encodes CDR1 MNHEY and CDR2 SMNVEV (reference sequence). The complete variable domain, with remaining parts taken from reference TRBV27 and TRBJ2-6, reads EAQVTQNPRYLITVTGKKLTVTCSQNMNHEYMSWYRQDPGLGLRQIYYSMNVEVTDKGDVPEGYKVSRKEKRNFPLILESPSPNQTSLYFCASSLGLAGGPAGANVLTFGAGSRLTVL.